This is a list of T cell receptor beta chains from one sample in a study of shared clonotypes between healthy human individuals. Method: immunoSEQ multiplex PCR; TCRdb's copy keeps in-frame clones and lacks some. The sample contains some 2,400,000 clones, 90% to 97% of which appear only once. Source material: naive CD4+ T cells sorted from blood. Receptors were obtained from a man younger than 30 in good health. Each CDR3 is given without its conserved first and last residue. Each record gives: D gene, V gene, J gene, CDR3 protein. A D gene is named only where the DNA matches it firmly.

D: .
V: TRBV6-5
J: TRBJ1-2
CDR3: ASTVQGAKGYT

D: .
V: TRBV9
J: TRBJ2-3
CDR3: ATNPGPSTDTQY

D: .
V: TRBV30
J: TRBJ1-3
CDR3: AWGTVSGNTIY

D: TRBD2
V: TRBV18
J: TRBJ2-3
CDR3: ASSPRAGTSASTDTQY

D: TRBD1
V: TRBV18
J: TRBJ2-1
CDR3: ASSPGDRGF

D: .
V: TRBV30
J: TRBJ2-7
CDR3: AAIGTRTSYEQY

D: .
V: TRBV10-1
J: TRBJ2-5
CDR3: ASSPGLQETQY

D: .
V: TRBV5-8
J: TRBJ1-5
CDR3: ASSLATGSLYQPQH

D: TRBD2
V: TRBV7-9
J: TRBJ2-3
CDR3: ASSLNAGVGTDTQY

D: .
V: TRBV5-1
J: TRBJ2-3
CDR3: ASSLAQRGDTQY

D: .
V: TRBV6-1
J: TRBJ1-5
CDR3: ASSRRTASNQPQH

D: .
V: TRBV7-3
J: TRBJ2-7
CDR3: ASSPGPDYEQY

D: .
V: TRBV9
J: TRBJ1-5
CDR3: ASSVGQGGNQPQH

D: .
V: TRBV30
J: TRBJ1-5
CDR3: AWSGSTVGNQPQH

D: TRBD1
V: TRBV7-3
J: TRBJ2-1
CDR3: ASSSMTGGNEQF

D: .
V: TRBV5-1
J: TRBJ2-3
CDR3: ASNEGGRTDTQY

D: TRBD1
V: TRBV19
J: TRBJ1-6
CDR3: ASTRDRGSPLH

D: TRBD2
V: TRBV2
J: TRBJ2-1
CDR3: ASIHSGGLSYNEQF

D: TRBD2
V: TRBV10-3
J: TRBJ2-2
CDR3: AISKGLAGGTGELF

D: .
V: TRBV6-1
J: TRBJ1-1
CDR3: ASSDSGTATEAF

D: TRBD2
V: TRBV4-1
J: TRBJ2-1
CDR3: ASSLTPVGSGGVDEQF

D: TRBD2
V: TRBV15
J: TRBJ2-7
CDR3: ATSRDRYTSVSYEQY

D: .
V: TRBV29-1
J: TRBJ1-5
CDR3: SVVEGSQPQH

D: .
V: TRBV18
J: TRBJ1-4
CDR3: ASSPGSTNEKLF

D: .
V: TRBV2
J: TRBJ1-6
CDR3: ASSESGQSSYNSPLH

D: TRBD1
V: TRBV10-3
J: TRBJ1-2
CDR3: ASGQGGYGYT

D: .
V: TRBV7-8
J: TRBJ2-5
CDR3: ASSLGGTRKETQY

D: .
V: TRBV7-9
J: TRBJ2-3
CDR3: ASSSTTDTQY

D: TRBD2
V: TRBV11-2
J: TRBJ2-3
CDR3: ASSLLTSSFVDTQY

D: .
V: TRBV9
J: TRBJ1-1
CDR3: ASSVAAGSGLKSEAF

D: .
V: TRBV4-3
J: TRBJ1-5
CDR3: ASSQEPGAQPQH

D: .
V: TRBV25-1
J: TRBJ1-5
CDR3: ATQGRGNQPQH

D: TRBD1
V: TRBV11-2
J: TRBJ1-3
CDR3: ASSNNRGSGNTIY

D: .
V: TRBV5-1
J: TRBJ2-7
CDR3: ASSLESRGFYEQY

D: .
V: TRBV27
J: TRBJ1-1
CDR3: ASSSLTTEAF

D: .
V: TRBV7-2
J: TRBJ1-2
CDR3: ASSQQGNYGYT

D: TRBD1
V: TRBV18
J: TRBJ1-4
CDR3: ASSPGWVGTDNEKLF

D: TRBD2
V: TRBV30
J: TRBJ2-5
CDR3: AWSWTSGGVIKTQY

D: TRBD2
V: TRBV15
J: TRBJ2-5
CDR3: ATSRVTSGRGETQY

D: .
V: TRBV4-3
J: TRBJ1-4
CDR3: ASSRIISQSLNEKLF

D: .
V: TRBV6-1
J: TRBJ1-4
CDR3: ASSEVSLGGEKLF

D: TRBD2
V: TRBV11-1
J: TRBJ2-5
CDR3: ASAGGGGETQY

D: .
V: TRBV5-1
J: TRBJ1-3
CDR3: ASSLPGAGNTIY

D: TRBD2
V: TRBV9
J: TRBJ2-1
CDR3: ASSVGLAGVGEQF

D: TRBD1
V: TRBV6-1
J: TRBJ2-1
CDR3: ASSEVRQGSNEQF

D: .
V: TRBV2
J: TRBJ2-3
CDR3: ASSVRVSTDTQY

D: .
V: TRBV27
J: TRBJ2-3
CDR3: ASSSGVTQY

D: TRBD2
V: TRBV5-4
J: TRBJ2-1
CDR3: ASSLTGGYNEQF

D: .
V: TRBV10-2
J: TRBJ2-2
CDR3: ASSLDGNTGELF

D: .
V: TRBV5-6
J: TRBJ2-5
CDR3: ASSLGRRETQY

D: .
V: TRBV27
J: TRBJ1-3
CDR3: ASSLFEGNTIY

D: .
V: TRBV7-9
J: TRBJ2-2
CDR3: ASSPRGANTGELF

D: .
V: TRBV7-6
J: TRBJ2-5
CDR3: ASSLAAPPAEQY